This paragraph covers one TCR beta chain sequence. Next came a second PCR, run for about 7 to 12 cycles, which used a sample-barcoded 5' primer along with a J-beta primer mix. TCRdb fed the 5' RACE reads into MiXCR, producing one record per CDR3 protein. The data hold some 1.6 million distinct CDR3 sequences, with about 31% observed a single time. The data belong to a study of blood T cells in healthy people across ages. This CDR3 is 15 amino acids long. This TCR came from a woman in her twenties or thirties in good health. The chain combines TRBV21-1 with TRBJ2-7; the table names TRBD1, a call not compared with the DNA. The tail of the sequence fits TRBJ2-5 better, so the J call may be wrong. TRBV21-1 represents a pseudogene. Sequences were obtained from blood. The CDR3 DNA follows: TGTGCCAGCAGCAAAAGGGGGACAGGGGGAGAGACCCAGTACTTC. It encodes CASSKRGTGGETQYF.